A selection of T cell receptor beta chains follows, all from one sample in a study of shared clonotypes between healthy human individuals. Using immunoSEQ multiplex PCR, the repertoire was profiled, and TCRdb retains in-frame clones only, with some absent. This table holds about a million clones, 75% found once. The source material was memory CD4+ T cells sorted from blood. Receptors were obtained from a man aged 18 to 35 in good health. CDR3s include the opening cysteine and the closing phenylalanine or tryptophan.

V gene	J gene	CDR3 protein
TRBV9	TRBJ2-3	CASSAGNLGSDTQYF
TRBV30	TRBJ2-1	CAWGRDEQFF
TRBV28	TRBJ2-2	CASKGGTKTGELFF
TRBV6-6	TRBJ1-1	CASSQSRGTYTEAFF
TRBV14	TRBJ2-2	CASRRGPTGELFF
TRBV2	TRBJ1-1	CATEGGYGTEAFF
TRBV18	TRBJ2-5	CASSPTTGPLGETQYF
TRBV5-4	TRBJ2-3	CASSLGGQGAGTDTQYF
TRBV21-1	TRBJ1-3	CASSGGGLRNTIYF
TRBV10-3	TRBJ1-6	CAISVQENSPLHF
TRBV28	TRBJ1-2	CASSPPRPYYGYTF
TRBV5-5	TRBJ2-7	CASSHPDKVLASGRIYEQYF
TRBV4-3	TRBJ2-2	CASSQEYYTGELFF
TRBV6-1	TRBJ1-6	CASRVTGPNSPLHF
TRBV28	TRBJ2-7	CASSGHDPPYYEQYF
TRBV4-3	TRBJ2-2	CASSQGLGGELFF
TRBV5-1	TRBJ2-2	CASMWGQGVTGELFF
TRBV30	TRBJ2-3	CAWSSGLNRDTQYF
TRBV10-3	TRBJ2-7	CAISPTGGARQYF
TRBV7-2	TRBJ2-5	CASSLGNPGQGRETQYF
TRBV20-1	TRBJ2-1	CSWRGAEQFF
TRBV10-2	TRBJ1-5	CASSDQGGPQHF
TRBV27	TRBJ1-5	CASSLRGGWRPQHF